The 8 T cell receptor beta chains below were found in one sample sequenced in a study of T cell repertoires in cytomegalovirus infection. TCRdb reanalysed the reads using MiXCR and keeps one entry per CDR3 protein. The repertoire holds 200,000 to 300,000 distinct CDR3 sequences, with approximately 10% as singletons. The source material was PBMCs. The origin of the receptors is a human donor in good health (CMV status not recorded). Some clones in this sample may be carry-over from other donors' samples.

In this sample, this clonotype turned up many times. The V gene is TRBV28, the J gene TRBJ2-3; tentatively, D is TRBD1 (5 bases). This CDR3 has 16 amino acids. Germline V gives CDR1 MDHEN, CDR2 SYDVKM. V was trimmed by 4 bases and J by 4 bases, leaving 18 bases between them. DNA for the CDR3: TGTGCCAGCAGTTCCCAACAGAAAAAAGGGGCAGATACGCAGTATTTT. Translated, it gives CASSSQQKKGADTQYF.

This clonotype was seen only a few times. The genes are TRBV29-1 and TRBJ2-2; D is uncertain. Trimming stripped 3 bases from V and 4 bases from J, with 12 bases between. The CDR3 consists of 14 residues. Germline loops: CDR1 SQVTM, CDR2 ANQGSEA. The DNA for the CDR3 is TGCAGCGTTGACCTGCAGCTAAGCACCGGGGAGCTGTTTTTT. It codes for CSVDLQLSTGELFF.

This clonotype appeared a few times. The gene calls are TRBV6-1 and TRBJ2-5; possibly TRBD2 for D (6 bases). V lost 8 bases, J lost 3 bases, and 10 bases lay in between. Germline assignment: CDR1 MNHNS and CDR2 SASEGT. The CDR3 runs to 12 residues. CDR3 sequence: CASRDFKETQYF. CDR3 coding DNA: TGTGCCAGCCGGGACTTTAAAGAGACCCAGTACTTC.

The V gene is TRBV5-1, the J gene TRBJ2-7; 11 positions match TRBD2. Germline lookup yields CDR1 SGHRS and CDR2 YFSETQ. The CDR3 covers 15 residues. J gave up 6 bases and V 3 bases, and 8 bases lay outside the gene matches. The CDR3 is CASSSVAGGPREQYF. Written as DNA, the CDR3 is TGCGCCAGCAGCTCGGTAGCGGGAGGGCCTCGCGAGCAGTACTTC.

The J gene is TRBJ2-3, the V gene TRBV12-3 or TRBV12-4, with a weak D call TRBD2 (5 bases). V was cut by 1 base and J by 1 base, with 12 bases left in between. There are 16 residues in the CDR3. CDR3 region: CASSLGAAGGTDTQYF. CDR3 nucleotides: TGTGCCAGCAGTTTAGGGGCGGCCGGGGGCACAGATACGCAGTATTTT.

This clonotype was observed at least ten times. In DNA form, the CDR3 reads TGTGCCAGCAGTTCTAGACTCCTCCGTGGGACTGAAGCTTTCTTT. Its protein is CASSSRLLRGTEAFF. The genes are TRBV11-3 and TRBJ1-1; D ambiguous. The CDR3 loop spans 15 amino acids. Germline assignment: CDR1 SGHNT and CDR2 YENEEA. Trimming took 6 bases from V and 5 from J, leaving 19 bases between them.

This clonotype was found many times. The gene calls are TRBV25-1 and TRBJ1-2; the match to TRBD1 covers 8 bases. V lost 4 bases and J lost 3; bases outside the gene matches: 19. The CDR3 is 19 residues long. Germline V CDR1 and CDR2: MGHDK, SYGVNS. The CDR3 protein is CASSARKIAGTGGDYGYTF. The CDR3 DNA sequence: TGTGCCAGCAGTGCCCGGAAGATAGCCGGGACAGGAGGAGACTATGGCTACACCTTC.

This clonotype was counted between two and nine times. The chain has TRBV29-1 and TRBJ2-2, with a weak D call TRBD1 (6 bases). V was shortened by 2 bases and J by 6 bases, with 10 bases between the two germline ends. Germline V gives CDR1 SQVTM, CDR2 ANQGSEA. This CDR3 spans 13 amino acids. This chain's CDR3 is CSVEKGGAGELFF. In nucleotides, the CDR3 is TGCAGCGTTGAAAAAGGGGGAGCCGGGGAGCTGTTTTTT.